This T cell receptor (beta chain) was retrieved from a study of T cells after yellow fever vaccination. About the study: When fractions had low cell numbers, they were prepared with SMART-Seq v4 Ultra Low Input.

Conversion of TCR transcripts into cDNA relied on 5'RACE template switching, which added a universal primer site and UMIs. TCRdb re-called the 5' RACE reads through MiXCR, storing one row per CDR3 protein. The sample gives about 260,000 distinct CDR3 sequences, 10% to 15% of which show up once; approximately 0.49% is in the top ten. There are 12 residues in the CDR3. V was cut by 7 bases and J by 4 bases, with 11 bases left in between. This receptor was identified in a man aged 30 to 45 who received the YFV17D yellow fever vaccine. J is TRBJ2-7 and V is TRBV12-3 or TRBV12-4; D ambiguous. The input for sequencing was CD4+ T cells sorted from PBMCs, taken 45 days after the yellow fever booster vaccination. The CDR3 DNA sequence: TGTGCCAGCATTGGGTTGGGATACGAGCAGTACTTC. This gives the protein CASIGLGYEQYF.